The rows below give T cell receptor beta chains drawn from one sample of a study of blood T cell repertoires in COVID-19. Data came from immunoSEQ multiplex PCR; TCRdb stores just in-frame clones and leaves some out. Of 500,000 or so clones in the sample, approximately 86% were seen once. Input material: PBMCs or T cells enriched from blood (not recorded which). The receptor set was obtained from a woman younger than 30 who had recovered from COVID-19. The CDR3 runs from the conserved cysteine through the conserved F or W. The D gene is left open where the match is weak. Not all rows give a size; the values are once, few, many and, for expanded clones, a class.

clone size: NA; CDR3 length: 15; J gene: TRBJ2-1; D gene: NA; V gene: TRBV13; CDR3 DNA: TGTGCCAGCAGCACAGGGAACAGCTCCTACAATGAGCAGTTCTTC; CDR3 protein: CASSTGNSSYNEQFF
clone size: once; CDR3 length: 16; J gene: TRBJ1-4; D gene: TRBD1; V gene: TRBV5-1; CDR3 DNA: TGCGCCAGCAGCGGGACGGGACAGGGGGCTAATGAAAAACTGTTTTTT; CDR3 protein: CASSGTGQGANEKLFF
clone size: NA; CDR3 length: 14; J gene: TRBJ1-4; D gene: NA; V gene: TRBV11-2; CDR3 DNA: TGTGCCAGCAGCCCGACGGGTCGTAATGAAAAACTGTTTTTT; CDR3 protein: CASSPTGRNEKLFF
clone size: NA; CDR3 length: 15; J gene: TRBJ2-3; D gene: NA; V gene: TRBV27; CDR3 DNA: TGTGCCAGCAGTCCTGAGGGACACTCAGGAGATACGCAGTATTTT; CDR3 protein: CASSPEGHSGDTQYF
clone size: NA; CDR3 length: 16; J gene: TRBJ1-6; D gene: TRBD1; V gene: TRBV5-1; CDR3 DNA: TGCGCCAGCAGCACCGGACAGGGTGAAAATAATTCACCCCTCCACTTT; CDR3 protein: CASSTGQGENNSPLHF
clone size: NA; CDR3 length: 14; J gene: TRBJ2-5; D gene: NA; V gene: TRBV11-2; CDR3 DNA: TGTGCCAGCAGCTCCTCGGGTACCGAAGAGACCCAGTACTTC; CDR3 protein: CASSSSGTEETQYF
clone size: NA; CDR3 length: 15; J gene: TRBJ2-7; D gene: NA; V gene: TRBV15; CDR3 DNA: TGTGCCACCAGCAGGGACAACAGGGAAACCTACGAGCAGTACTTC; CDR3 protein: CATSRDNRETYEQYF
clone size: NA; CDR3 length: 15; J gene: TRBJ1-1; D gene: NA; V gene: TRBV6-5; CDR3 DNA: TGTGCCAGCAGGAGCCGACAGCACATGAACACTGAAGCTTTCTTT; CDR3 protein: CASRSRQHMNTEAFF
clone size: NA; CDR3 length: 15; J gene: TRBJ1-1; D gene: NA; V gene: TRBV24-1; CDR3 DNA: TGTGCCGCCGGGGGGGGATTCGTTGTGAGCACTGAAGCTTTCTTT; CDR3 protein: CAAGGGFVVSTEAFF
clone size: NA; CDR3 length: 15; J gene: TRBJ2-5; D gene: TRBD1; V gene: TRBV12-5; CDR3 DNA: TGTGCTAGTGGTTTAGGACAGGGAGACCAAGAGACCCAGTACTTC; CDR3 protein: CASGLGQGDQETQYF
clone size: NA; CDR3 length: 15; J gene: TRBJ2-2; D gene: NA; V gene: TRBV3-1/TRBV3-2; CDR3 DNA: TGTGCCAGCAGTACTGGAGGGCTTCAGGCCGGGGAGCTGTTTTTT; CDR3 protein: CASSTGGLQAGELFF
clone size: once; CDR3 length: 15; J gene: TRBJ2-7; D gene: TRBD2; V gene: TRBV28; CDR3 DNA: TGTGCCAGCAGCGGCGGGGGGCCCGGAGCCTACGAGCAGTACTTC; CDR3 protein: CASSGGGPGAYEQYF
clone size: NA; CDR3 length: 17; J gene: TRBJ1-2; D gene: TRBD1; V gene: TRBV14; CDR3 DNA: TGTGCCAGCAGCCAAGATCGGATTGAGACAGGGTTTGATGGCTACACCTTC; CDR3 protein: CASSQDRIETGFDGYTF
clone size: few; CDR3 length: 15; J gene: TRBJ1-3; D gene: TRBD1; V gene: TRBV2; CDR3 DNA: TGTGCCAGCAGCTTCGGGACAGGGGCTGGAAACACCATATATTTT; CDR3 protein: CASSFGTGAGNTIYF
clone size: NA; CDR3 length: 16; J gene: TRBJ2-7; D gene: TRBD2; V gene: TRBV30; CDR3 DNA: TGTGCCTGGACTCCGACCTATGGGAGGGGAGCCTACGAGCAGTACTTC; CDR3 protein: CAWTPTYGRGAYEQYF
clone size: NA; CDR3 length: 18; J gene: TRBJ1-1; D gene: TRBD1; V gene: TRBV7-9; CDR3 DNA: TGTGCCAGCAGCCCACGGGACAGGGCGAATTTAATGGGCACTGAAGCTTTCTTT; CDR3 protein: CASSPRDRANLMGTEAFF
clone size: NA; CDR3 length: 13; J gene: TRBJ1-2; D gene: NA; V gene: TRBV3-1/TRBV3-2; CDR3 DNA: TGTGCCAGCAGCAGGGTTGAGGGTTGGGGCTACACCTTC; CDR3 protein: CASSRVEGWGYTF
clone size: NA; CDR3 length: 15; J gene: TRBJ2-3; D gene: NA; V gene: TRBV6-4; CDR3 DNA: TGTGCCAGCAGTGACCAGGGTAGCCCTACAGATACGCAGTATTTT; CDR3 protein: CASSDQGSPTDTQYF
clone size: NA; CDR3 length: 15; J gene: TRBJ2-1; D gene: TRBD1; V gene: TRBV6-8; CDR3 DNA: TGTGCCAGCAGTTACTCGGGACAGGGTAACAATGAGCAGTTCTTC; CDR3 protein: CASSYSGQGNNEQFF
clone size: NA; CDR3 length: 12; J gene: TRBJ2-7; D gene: NA; V gene: TRBV21-1; CDR3 DNA: TGTGCCAGCAGCAAAGCGAGAAGGAGGCAGTACTTC; CDR3 protein: CASSKARRRQYF
clone size: NA; CDR3 length: 12; J gene: TRBJ1-2; D gene: NA; V gene: TRBV12-5; CDR3 DNA: TGTGCTAGTGGTCCTGACAGGACTGGCTACACCTTC; CDR3 protein: CASGPDRTGYTF
clone size: NA; CDR3 length: 18; J gene: TRBJ1-1; D gene: TRBD1; V gene: TRBV7-8; CDR3 DNA: TGTGCCAGCAGCTCTCGGCCCCGGGACAGGGAAATAGGCACTGAAGCTTTCTTT; CDR3 protein: CASSSRPRDREIGTEAFF
clone size: NA; CDR3 length: 17; J gene: TRBJ1-2; D gene: TRBD1; V gene: TRBV24-1; CDR3 DNA: TGTGCCACCAGTCAAGGACGGTTGGGAGCAGGGGGCAATGGCTACACCTTC; CDR3 protein: CATSQGRLGAGGNGYTF
clone size: NA; CDR3 length: 15; J gene: TRBJ2-3; D gene: TRBD2; V gene: TRBV30; CDR3 DNA: TGTGCCTGGAGTCCCGCCGGGGGGGCATCGGGTACGCAGTATTTT; CDR3 protein: CAWSPAGGASGTQYF